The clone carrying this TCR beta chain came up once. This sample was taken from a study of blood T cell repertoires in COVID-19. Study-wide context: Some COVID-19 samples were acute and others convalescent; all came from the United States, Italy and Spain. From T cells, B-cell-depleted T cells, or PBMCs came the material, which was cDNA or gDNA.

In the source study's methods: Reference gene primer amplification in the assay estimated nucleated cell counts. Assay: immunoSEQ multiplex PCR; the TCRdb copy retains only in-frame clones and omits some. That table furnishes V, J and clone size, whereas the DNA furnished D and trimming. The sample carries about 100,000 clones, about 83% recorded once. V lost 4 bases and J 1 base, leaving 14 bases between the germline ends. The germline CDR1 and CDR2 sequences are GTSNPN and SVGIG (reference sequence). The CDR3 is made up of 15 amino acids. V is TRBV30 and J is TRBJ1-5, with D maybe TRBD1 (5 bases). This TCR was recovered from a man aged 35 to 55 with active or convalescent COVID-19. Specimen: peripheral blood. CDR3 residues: CAWMDGTSSNQPQHF. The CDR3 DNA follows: TGTGCCTGGATGGACGGGACTTCCAGCAATCAGCCCCAGCATTTT. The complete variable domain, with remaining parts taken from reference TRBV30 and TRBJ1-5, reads SQTIHQWPATLVQPVGSPLSLECTVEGTSNPNLYWYRQAAGRGLQLLFYSVGIGQISSEVPQNLSASRPQDRQFILSSKKLLLSDSGFYLCAWMDGTSSNQPQHFGDGTRLSIL.